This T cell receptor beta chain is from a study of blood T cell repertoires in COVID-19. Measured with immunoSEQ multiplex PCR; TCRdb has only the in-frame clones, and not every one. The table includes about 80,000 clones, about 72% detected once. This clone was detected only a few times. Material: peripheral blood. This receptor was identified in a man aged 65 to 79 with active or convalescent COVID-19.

The CDR3 coding sequence is TGTGCCAGCAGCGAAACGACAGGGGGCTTTAGTGGCTACACCTTC. Translated, it gives CASSETTGGFSGYTF. The chain carries TRBV7-2 and TRBJ1-2; 10 bases match TRBD1. V was clipped by 5 bases and J by 7 bases; unmatched bases: 10. Germline loops: CDR1 SGHTA, CDR2 FQGNSA. CDR3 length: 15 amino acids. Using reference TRBV7-2 and TRBJ1-2 for the parts outside the CDR3, the full variable domain is GAGVSQSPSNKVTEKGKDVELRCDPISGHTALYWYRQSLGQGLEFLIYFQGNSAPDKSGLPSDRFSAERTGGSVSTLTIQRTQQEDSAVYLCASSETTGGFSGYTFGSGTRLTVV.